The 22 T cell receptor beta chains in this list originate from one sample, sequenced in a study of identical twins. TCRdb reprocessed the 5' RACE reads via MiXCR and lists one record per CDR3 protein. The table records about 500,000 distinct CDR3 sequences, 13% to 15% of them present only once. These data also featured in a second study, about yellow fever vaccine responses in identical twins.

The sequenced sample consisted of CD4+ T cells sorted from blood. All receptors come from a woman between 18 and 29 years old in good health.

In DNA, the CDR3 is TGTGCCAGCAGCTTGTACGGGACAGGATATACTGAAGCTTTCTTT. Its translation: CASSLYGTGYTEAFF. The chain joins TRBV5-4 to TRBJ1-1; 8 bases line up with TRBD1. Trimming cost V 1 base and J 5 bases; bases outside gene matches: 7. Germline V gene data show CDR1 as SGHNT and CDR2 as YYREEE (reference sequence). CDR3 length: 15 residues.

This clonotype occurred a few times. For the CDR3, the DNA is TGTGCCAGCAGAAGCCTCACAAAAATTGGCGAGCAGTACTTC. It codes for CASRSLTKIGEQYF. This chain connects TRBV12-3 or TRBV12-4 to TRBJ2-7; D unclear. The V gene lost 6 bases and the J gene lost 6 bases, with 18 bases spanning the gap. This CDR3 spans 14 amino acids.

The chain employs TRBV6-4 and TRBJ2-1, with 7 bases aligning to TRBD2. Germline CDR1 is MRHNA and CDR2 is SNTAGT. V trimming: 2 bases; J trimming: 6 bases; junction bases outside the gene matches: 4. The CDR3 extends over 14 amino acids. The CDR3 region is CASSDIAGSNEQFF. CDR3 in DNA: TGTGCCAGCAGTGACATAGCGGGTTCCAATGAGCAGTTCTTC.

The rearrangement links TRBV20-1 to TRBJ2-6; D not certain. The CDR3 is 11 amino acids. Germline CDR1 reads DFQATT; CDR2 reads SNEGSKA (reference sequence). Deletions cut 3 bases from V and 12 bases from J, with 9 bases between. CDR3 DNA sequence: TGCAGTGCTAGTCCCATAGCCGTCCTGACTTTC. Its protein product is CSASPIAVLTF.

The V and J genes are TRBV6-2 or TRBV6-3 and TRBJ2-7; D is unresolved. Germline V gene lookup returns CDR1 MNHEY and CDR2 SVGEGT. CDR3 length: 15 residues. Trimming removed 4 bases from V and 3 bases from J, with 16 bases in between. The CDR3 DNA reads TGTGCCAGCAGTTCCTTTATTGCCGGCGGCTACGAGCAGTACTTC. Protein product: CASSSFIAGGYEQYF.

This chain uses TRBV20-1 with TRBJ2-1; TRBD2 matches 10 bases. Trimming took 2 bases from V and 8 from J; bases not matched to a gene: 0. The CDR3 totals 12 residues. Germline CDR1 DFQATT, CDR2 SNEGSKA (reference sequence). CDR3 sequence: CSARLAGDEQFF. CDR3 bases: TGCAGTGCTAGACTAGCGGGAGATGAGCAGTTCTTC.

At least ten counts were recorded for this clonotype. The V gene is TRBV25-1, the J gene TRBJ2-7, with D unclear. The germline gives CDR1 MGHDK, CDR2 SYGVNS. V lost 8 bases and J lost 0, with 14 bases in between. The CDR3 is 14 amino acids. Here the CDR3 DNA reads TGTGCCAGCGTAGACACTCGTGGCTCCTACGAGCAGTACTTC. Protein sequence: CASVDTRGSYEQYF.

This chain joins TRBV12-3 or TRBV12-4 and TRBJ2-7, with 10 bases lining up with TRBD1. The CDR3 sequence is 16 residues long. Losses at the gene ends were 1 base for V and 6 bases for J; bases not matched to a gene: 9. The CDR3 sequence: CASSLGDRGVRGEQYF. In nucleotides, the CDR3 is TGTGCCAGCAGTTTAGGGGACAGGGGTGTTAGGGGCGAGCAGTACTTC.

Only a few counts were recorded for this clonotype. V usage is TRBV2 and J usage is TRBJ2-5; D gene unclear. V dropped 6 bases and J dropped 3 bases, with 5 bases sitting between them. Germline V gives CDR1 SNHLY, CDR2 FYNNEI. The CDR3 is 11 residues long. This CDR3 is CASRIKETQYF. The CDR3 coding sequence is TGTGCCAGCAGAATTAAAGAGACCCAGTACTTC.

The sample holds a few counts of this clonotype. The genes are TRBV19 and TRBJ1-5, with D possibly matching TRBD1 (6 bases). CDR1 LNHDA and CDR2 SQIVND come from the germline V gene (reference sequence). This CDR3 region has 14 residues. V was pared by 10 bases and J by 2 bases, with 15 bases between. The CDR3 protein is CATTDRRGNQPQHF. The CDR3 region has the DNA TGTGCCACAACCGACAGGAGGGGCAATCAGCCCCAGCATTTT.

At least ten counts were recorded for this clonotype. This chain connects TRBV20-1 to TRBJ1-5, with 7 bases matching TRBD1. CDR3 length equals 14 residues. Trimming removed 1 base from V and 5 bases from J; junction bases left unmatched: 5. Germline-derived CDR1 and CDR2 are DFQATT and SNEGSKA (reference sequence). This CDR3 is CSARVGTEYQPQHF. The CDR3 bases are TGCAGTGCTAGAGTAGGGACAGAATATCAGCCCCAGCATTTT.

There are a few counts of this clonotype. V usage is TRBV20-1 and J usage is TRBJ1-1; 7 nucleotides agree with TRBD1. The germline CDR1 and CDR2 sequences are DFQATT and SNEGSKA (reference sequence). J was trimmed by 3 bases and V by 3 bases; bases with no gene match: 10. The CDR3 is made up of 15 amino acids. This CDR3 is CSARVPDRVYTEAFF. The CDR3 coding sequence is TGCAGTGCTAGGGTACCCGACAGGGTCTACACTGAAGCTTTCTTT.

This clonotype was counted between two and nine times. This rearrangement joins TRBV20-1 to TRBJ2-7, with D hard to call. V was cut by 7 bases and J by 7 bases, with 14 bases left in between. The CDR3 runs 11 residues. Per germline, CDR1 DFQATT and CDR2 SNEGSKA (reference sequence). CDR3 coding DNA: TGCAGTGGTTCGGCCACTCTAGAGCAGTACTTC. This translates into CSGSATLEQYF.

The chain has TRBV20-1 and TRBJ2-7, with 8 positions matching TRBD1. Unmatched junction bases numbered 9, after V lost 5 bases and J lost 3 bases. The CDR3 consists of 14 residues. Germline V gives CDR1 DFQATT, CDR2 SNEGSKA (reference sequence). CDR3 amino acids: CSACSGTGCYEQYF. In DNA form, the CDR3 reads TGCAGTGCTTGCTCCGGGACAGGTTGCTACGAGCAGTACTTC.

This clonotype was seen only a few times. This rearrangement joins TRBV11-1 to TRBJ2-1, with a possible D match to TRBD1 (5 bases). The CDR3 is 15 amino acids. V was cut by 5 bases and J by 8 bases, with 19 bases left in between. Germline V lookup: CDR1 SGHAT, CDR2 FQDESV (reference sequence). The CDR3 bases are TGTGCCAGCAGCCAACCTAAGTCAGGGCGCGATGAGCAGTTCTTC. As protein: CASSQPKSGRDEQFF.

This chain joins TRBV20-1 and TRBJ2-7; D uncertain. There are 13 residues in the CDR3. Germline V gene lookup returns CDR1 DFQATT and CDR2 SNEGSKA (reference sequence). Trimming left V 2 bases short and J 1 base short, with 9 bases between. CDR3 sequence: CSARLPPSYEQYF. The CDR3 coding sequence is TGCAGTGCTAGACTTCCCCCTTCCTACGAGCAGTACTTC.

This clonotype was recorded at least ten times. Here the CDR3 reads CSVGEARTSGRAAGELFF. CDR3 in DNA: TGCAGCGTTGGTGAAGCGAGGACTAGCGGGAGGGCCGCCGGGGAGCTGTTTTTT. The chain uses TRBV29-1 and TRBJ2-2; 15 bases align to TRBD2. This CDR3 has 18 residues. V gave up 4 bases and J gave up 6 bases; unmatched junction bases: 12. CDR1 SQVTM and CDR2 ANQGSEA come from the germline V gene.

Many counts were recorded for this clonotype. V usage is TRBV29-1 and J usage is TRBJ2-5; 7 nucleotides align to TRBD2. Germline V gene data show CDR1 as SQVTM and CDR2 as ANQGSEA. V lost 2 bases to trimming and J lost 6 bases; unmatched junction nucleotides: 6. The CDR3 is 13 residues long. DNA for the CDR3: TGCAGCGTTGAACAGGGAGGGCCGCAGACCCAGTACTTC. It yields the protein CSVEQGGPQTQYF.

This chain connects TRBV4-3 to TRBJ2-1, with D tentatively TRBD2 (6 bases). The CDR3 is 14 amino acids. The V gene's germline CDR1 is LGHNA and CDR2 YSLEER. Deletions cut 1 base from V and 8 bases from J, with 12 bases between. In DNA form, the CDR3 reads TGCGCCAGCAGCCAAGGGGGGTGGAGGGATGAGCAGTTCTTC. This translates into CASSQGGWRDEQFF.

This chain links TRBV4-3 with TRBJ2-5; 8 nucleotides match TRBD2. Trimming cost V 1 base and J 5 bases; bases outside gene matches: 9. CDR1 and CDR2 from the germline V gene are LGHNA and YSLEER. There are 16 residues in the CDR3. The CDR3 region is CASSQGVSGSTETQYF. The CDR3 DNA is TGCGCCAGCAGCCAAGGTGTGAGCGGGAGTACCGAGACCCAGTACTTC.

There are a few counts of this clonotype. The chain carries TRBV7-2 and TRBJ2-1; the D gene is possibly TRBD2 (6 bases). There are 15 residues in the CDR3. Per the germline V gene, CDR1 is SGHTA and CDR2 is FQGNSA. V shed 5 bases and J shed 9 bases, with 20 bases lying between them. The CDR3 DNA is TGTGCCAGCAGCCTCACGGGACTGTCCATTGGTGAGCAGTTCTTC. Amino acids: CASSLTGLSIGEQFF.

This clonotype has more than one count but fewer than ten. This sequence joins TRBV7-9 and TRBJ2-3; perhaps TRBD2 as D (7 bases). From germline, CDR1 is SEHNR and CDR2 FQNEAQ (reference sequence). Trimming removed 5 bases from V and 4 bases from J, with 16 bases in between. This CDR3 region has 15 residues. The CDR3 spells CASSRSWRGPDTQYF. CDR3 nucleotide sequence: TGTGCCAGCAGCAGATCATGGCGGGGGCCAGATACGCAGTATTTT.